This is a list of T cell receptor beta chains from one sample in a study of blood T cell repertoires in COVID-19. The repertoire was sequenced with immunoSEQ multiplex PCR; TCRdb's copy has only in-frame clones and lacks some. The sample has approximately 670,000 clones; about nine tenths are singletons. Sequencing used peripheral blood. The origin of the receptors is a woman aged 18-29 years with acute or convalescent COVID-19. Each CDR3 is given with its conserved first and last residue. Fields, in order: J gene, clone size, V gene, CDR3 protein. Only part of the rows carry a size: once, few, many, or a class if the clone is expanded.

J gene: TRBJ1-6; clone size: once; V gene: TRBV7-9; CDR3 protein: CASGEGSPLHF
J gene: TRBJ2-1; clone size: NA; V gene: TRBV7-6; CDR3 protein: CASSSPSGPPDNEQFF
J gene: TRBJ2-1; clone size: NA; V gene: TRBV5-1; CDR3 protein: CASSQSGYNNEQFF
J gene: TRBJ2-3; clone size: NA; V gene: TRBV4-2; CDR3 protein: CASSQGTSGGEAQYF
J gene: TRBJ1-5; clone size: NA; V gene: TRBV2; CDR3 protein: CASRDLKGGPDFNQPQHF
J gene: TRBJ1-2; clone size: NA; V gene: TRBV15; CDR3 protein: CATSGPGGNYGYTF
J gene: TRBJ2-2; clone size: NA; V gene: TRBV6-5; CDR3 protein: CASNTGLGQFELFF
J gene: TRBJ2-2; clone size: NA; V gene: TRBV12-5; CDR3 protein: CASGLGSRERGASTGELFF
J gene: TRBJ2-7; clone size: NA; V gene: TRBV6-5; CDR3 protein: CASRIQGWYEQYF
J gene: TRBJ1-2; clone size: few; V gene: TRBV29-1; CDR3 protein: CSVEVRGRGYTF
J gene: TRBJ1-2; clone size: NA; V gene: TRBV9; CDR3 protein: CASSAPTTQGARGIYGYTF
J gene: TRBJ1-1; clone size: once; V gene: TRBV5-1; CDR3 protein: CASSLVGEGTEAFF
J gene: TRBJ1-6; clone size: NA; V gene: TRBV9; CDR3 protein: CASSVDGSSPLHF
J gene: TRBJ1-5; clone size: NA; V gene: TRBV2; CDR3 protein: CASSGRGSNQPQHF
J gene: TRBJ1-1; clone size: NA; V gene: TRBV2; CDR3 protein: CASSVTGWGTEAFF